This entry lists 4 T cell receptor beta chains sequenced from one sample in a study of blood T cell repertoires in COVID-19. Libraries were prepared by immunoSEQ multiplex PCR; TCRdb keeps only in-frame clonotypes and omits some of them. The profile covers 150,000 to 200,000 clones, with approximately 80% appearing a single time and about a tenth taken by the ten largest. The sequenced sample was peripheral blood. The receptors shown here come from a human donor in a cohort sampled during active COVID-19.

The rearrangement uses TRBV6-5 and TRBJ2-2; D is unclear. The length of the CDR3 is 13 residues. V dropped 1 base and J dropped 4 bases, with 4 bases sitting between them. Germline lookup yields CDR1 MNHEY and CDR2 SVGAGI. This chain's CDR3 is CASSYLVTGELFF. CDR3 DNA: TGTGCCAGCAGTTACTTAGTCACCGGGGAGCTGTTTTTT.

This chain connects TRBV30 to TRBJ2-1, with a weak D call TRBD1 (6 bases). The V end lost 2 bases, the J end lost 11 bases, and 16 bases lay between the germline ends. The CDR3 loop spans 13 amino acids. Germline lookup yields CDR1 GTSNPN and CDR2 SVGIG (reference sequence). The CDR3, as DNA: TGTGCCTGGAGTCTACCGAGGGGGAAGAAGCAGTTCTTC. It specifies CAWSLPRGKKQFF.

CDR3 sequence (DNA): TGTGCCAGCAGCATCTGGGGGGGAACGGTTGAAGCTTTCTTT. As protein: CASSIWGGTVEAFF. V is TRBV21-1 and J is TRBJ1-1. TRBV21-1 is noted as a pseudogene. The CDR3 runs to 14 residues.

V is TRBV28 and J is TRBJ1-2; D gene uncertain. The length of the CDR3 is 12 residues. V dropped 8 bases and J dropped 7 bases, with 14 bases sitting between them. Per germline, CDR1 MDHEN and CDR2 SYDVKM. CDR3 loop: CASFGVSAGYTF. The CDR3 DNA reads TGTGCCAGCTTCGGGGTTTCGGCTGGCTACACCTTC.